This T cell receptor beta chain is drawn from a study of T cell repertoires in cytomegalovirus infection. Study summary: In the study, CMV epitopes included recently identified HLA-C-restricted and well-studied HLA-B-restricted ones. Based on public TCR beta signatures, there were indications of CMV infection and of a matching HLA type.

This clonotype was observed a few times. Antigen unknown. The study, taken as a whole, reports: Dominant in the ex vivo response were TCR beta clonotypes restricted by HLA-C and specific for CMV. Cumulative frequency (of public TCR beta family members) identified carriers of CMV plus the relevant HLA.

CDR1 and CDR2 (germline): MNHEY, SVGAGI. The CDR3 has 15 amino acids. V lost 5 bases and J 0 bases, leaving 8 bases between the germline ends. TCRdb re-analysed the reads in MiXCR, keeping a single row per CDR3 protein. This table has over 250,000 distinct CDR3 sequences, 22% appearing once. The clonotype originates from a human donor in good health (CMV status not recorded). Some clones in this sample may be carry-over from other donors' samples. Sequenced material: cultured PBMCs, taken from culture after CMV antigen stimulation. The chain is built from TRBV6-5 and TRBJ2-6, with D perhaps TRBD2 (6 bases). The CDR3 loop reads CASSQGGSGANVLTF. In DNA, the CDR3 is TGTGCCAGCAGTCAGGGAGGCTCTGGGGCCAACGTCCTGACTTTC.